This TCR beta chain was obtained from a study of regulatory T cells in long-lasting Graves disease. This clonotype was picked up many times. V shed 4 bases, J shed 2 bases, and the junction held 10 bases outside the gene matches. CDR1 SGDLS and CDR2 YYNGEE come from the germline V gene. The CDR3 contains 17 residues. For TCR beta, libraries came from iRepertoire HTBI primers and Arm-PCR of CDR3 regions. Source study methods: Identification of gene segments yielded over 60 TRBV and over 12 TRBJ across samples. MiXCR, applied by TCRdb to the multiplex PCR reads, yields one record per CDR3 protein. These V and J calls derive from TCRdb rather than the authors' analysis. The table includes around 360,000 distinct CDR3 sequences, around 15% detected once. Documented time point: newly diagnosed GD, antithyroid drugs for less than 3 months. Researchers made the TCR library from RNA that was extracted from PBMCs.

This same sample was also part of a study on T cells in Graves' hyperthyroidism and ophthalmopathy.

The clonotype was recovered from a woman younger than 35 with Graves disease. The sequences come from peripheral blood mononuclear cells (PBMCs), collected at new diagnosis, from a patient treated with antithyroid drugs. The chain employs TRBV9 and TRBJ1-1, with 11 bases matching TRBD1. In DNA, the CDR3 is TGTGCCAGCAGCACCCGGACAGGGGGCGTAGGAAACACTGAAGCTTTCTTT. Encoded protein: CASSTRTGGVGNTEAFF.